The present T cell receptor beta chain was sequenced within a study of T cell responses to AZD1222 COVID-19 vaccine. This table comes from immunoSEQ multiplex PCR, and its TCRdb copy is limited to in-frame clones, with some not included. The sample consists of around 200,000 clones, about 93% of them appearing once. The V end was cut by 3 bases, the J end by 4 bases, with 16 bases between. Germline-derived CDR1 and CDR2 are KGHSH and LQKENI. The CDR3 has 16 amino acids. The sequencing used peripheral blood, collected 28 days after the second dose of the MenACWY control vaccine. This chain uses TRBV18 with TRBJ1-5; D is possibly TRBD1 (5 bases). The source of this sequence is an adult who received the MenACWY meningococcal vaccine as a control. The CDR3 bases are TGTGCCAGCTCACCGAGTGGACAAACGCCGAATCAGCCCCAGCATTTT. This codes for CASSPSGQTPNQPQHF.